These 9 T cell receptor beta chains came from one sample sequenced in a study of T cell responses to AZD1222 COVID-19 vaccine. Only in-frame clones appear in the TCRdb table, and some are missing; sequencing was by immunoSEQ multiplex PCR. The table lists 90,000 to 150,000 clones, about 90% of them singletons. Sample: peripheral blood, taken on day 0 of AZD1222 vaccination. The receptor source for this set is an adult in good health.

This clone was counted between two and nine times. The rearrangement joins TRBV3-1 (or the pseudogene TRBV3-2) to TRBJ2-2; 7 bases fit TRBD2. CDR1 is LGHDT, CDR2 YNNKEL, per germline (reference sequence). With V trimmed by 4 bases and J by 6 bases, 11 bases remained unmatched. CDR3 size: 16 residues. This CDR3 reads CASSRRREARAGELFF. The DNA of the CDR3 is TGTGCCAGCAGCCGCCGACGGGAGGCGAGGGCCGGGGAGCTGTTTTTT.

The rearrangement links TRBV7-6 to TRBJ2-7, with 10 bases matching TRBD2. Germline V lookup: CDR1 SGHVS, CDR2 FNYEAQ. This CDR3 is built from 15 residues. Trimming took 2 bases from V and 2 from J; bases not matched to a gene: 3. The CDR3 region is CASSLTSGVAYEQYF. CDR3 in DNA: TGTGCCAGCAGCTTAACTAGCGGGGTCGCCTACGAGCAGTACTTC.

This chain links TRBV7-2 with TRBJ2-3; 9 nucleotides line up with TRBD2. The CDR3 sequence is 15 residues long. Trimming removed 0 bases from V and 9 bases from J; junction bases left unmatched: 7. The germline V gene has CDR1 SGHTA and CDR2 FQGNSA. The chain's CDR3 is CASSLASGGSGTQYF. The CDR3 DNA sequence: TGTGCCAGCAGCTTAGCTAGCGGGGGTTCCGGCACGCAGTATTTT.

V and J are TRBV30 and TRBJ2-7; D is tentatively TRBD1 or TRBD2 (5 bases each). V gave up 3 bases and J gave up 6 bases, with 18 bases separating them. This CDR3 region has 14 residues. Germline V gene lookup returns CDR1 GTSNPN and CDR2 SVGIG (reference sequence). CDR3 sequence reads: CAWRDTGTGGEQYF. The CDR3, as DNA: TGTGCCTGGAGGGACACCGGGACCGGTGGCGAGCAGTACTTC.

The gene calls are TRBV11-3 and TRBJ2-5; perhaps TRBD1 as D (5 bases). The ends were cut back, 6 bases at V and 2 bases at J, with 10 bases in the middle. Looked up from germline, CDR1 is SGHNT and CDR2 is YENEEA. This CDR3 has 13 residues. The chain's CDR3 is CASRSRVQETQYF. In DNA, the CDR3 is TGTGCCAGCAGGTCCAGGGTGCAAGAGACCCAGTACTTC. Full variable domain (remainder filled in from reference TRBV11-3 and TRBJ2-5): EAGVVQSPRYKIIEKKQPVAFWCNPISGHNTLYWYLQNLGQGPELLIRYENEEAVDDSQLPKDRFSAERLKGVDSTLKIQPAELGDSAVYLCASRSRVQETQYFGPGTRLLVL.

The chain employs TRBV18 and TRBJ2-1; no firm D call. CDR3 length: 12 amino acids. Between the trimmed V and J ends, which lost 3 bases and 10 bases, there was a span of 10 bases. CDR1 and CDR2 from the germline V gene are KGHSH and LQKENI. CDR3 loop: CASSPPTREQFF. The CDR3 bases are TGTGCCAGCTCACCTCCAACAAGGGAGCAGTTCTTC.

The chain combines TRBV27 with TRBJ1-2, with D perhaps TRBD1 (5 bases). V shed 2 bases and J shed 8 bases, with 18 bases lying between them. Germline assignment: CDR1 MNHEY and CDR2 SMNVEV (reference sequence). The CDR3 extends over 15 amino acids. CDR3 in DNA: TGTGCCAGCAGTTTACTCGGCAGGGTGGATAGCGGCTACACCTTC. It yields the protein CASSLLGRVDSGYTF.

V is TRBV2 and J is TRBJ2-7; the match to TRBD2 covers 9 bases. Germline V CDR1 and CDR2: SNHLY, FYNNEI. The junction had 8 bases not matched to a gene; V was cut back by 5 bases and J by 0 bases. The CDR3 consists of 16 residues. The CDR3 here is CASSLLLAGTSYEQYF. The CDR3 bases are TGTGCCAGCAGTTTATTACTAGCGGGCACCTCCTACGAGCAGTACTTC.

For the CDR3, the DNA is TGTGCCAGCAGTCCCTCGTCGGGGACCAAATCCTACGAGCAGTACTTC. It encodes CASSPSSGTKSYEQYF. The chain carries TRBV27 and TRBJ2-7; D possibly uses TRBD1 or TRBD2 (5 bases each). The CDR3 loop spans 16 amino acids. Germline CDR1 MNHEY, CDR2 SMNVEV (reference sequence). V was trimmed by 5 bases and J by 1 base, leaving 18 bases between them.